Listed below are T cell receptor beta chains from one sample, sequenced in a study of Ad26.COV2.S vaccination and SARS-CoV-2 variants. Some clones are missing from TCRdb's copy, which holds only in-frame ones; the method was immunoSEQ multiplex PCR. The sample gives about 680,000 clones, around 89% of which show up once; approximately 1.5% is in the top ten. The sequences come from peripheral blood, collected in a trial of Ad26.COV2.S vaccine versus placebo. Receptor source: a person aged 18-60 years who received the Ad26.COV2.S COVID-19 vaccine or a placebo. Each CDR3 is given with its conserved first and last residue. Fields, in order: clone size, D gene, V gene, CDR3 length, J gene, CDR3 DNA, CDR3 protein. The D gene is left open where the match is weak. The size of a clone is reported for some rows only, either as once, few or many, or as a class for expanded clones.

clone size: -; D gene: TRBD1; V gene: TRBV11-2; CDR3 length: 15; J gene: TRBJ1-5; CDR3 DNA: TGTGCCAGCAGCTTAGTCCCGACAGGGAATGAGCCCCAGCATTTT; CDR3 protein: CASSLVPTGNEPQHF
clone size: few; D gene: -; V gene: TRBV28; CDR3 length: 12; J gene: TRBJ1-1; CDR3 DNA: TGTGCCAGCAGTTCCATGAACACTGAAGCTTTCTTT; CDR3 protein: CASSSMNTEAFF
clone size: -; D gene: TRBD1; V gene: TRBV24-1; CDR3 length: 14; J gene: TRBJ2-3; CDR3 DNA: TGTGCCACCGCCGGGACAGAAGTTACAGATACGCAGTATTTT; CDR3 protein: CATAGTEVTDTQYF
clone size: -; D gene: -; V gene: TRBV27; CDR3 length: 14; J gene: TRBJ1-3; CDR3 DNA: TGTGCCAGCAGTTTATCAGGGACCGGAAACACCATATATTTT; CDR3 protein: CASSLSGTGNTIYF
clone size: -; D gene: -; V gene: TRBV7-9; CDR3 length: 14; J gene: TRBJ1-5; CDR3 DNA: TGTGCCAGCAGCCGAACAGGGCCTAATCAGCCCCAGCATTTT; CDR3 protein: CASSRTGPNQPQHF
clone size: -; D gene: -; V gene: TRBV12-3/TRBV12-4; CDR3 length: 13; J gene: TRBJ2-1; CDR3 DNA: TGTGCCAGCAGTTTCTGGACCTACAATGAGCAGTTCTTC; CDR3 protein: CASSFWTYNEQFF
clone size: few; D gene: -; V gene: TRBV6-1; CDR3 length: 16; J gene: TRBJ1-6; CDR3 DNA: TGTGCCAGCAGTGACAGGGGTAGCTCCTATAATTCACCCCTCCACTTT; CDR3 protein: CASSDRGSSYNSPLHF
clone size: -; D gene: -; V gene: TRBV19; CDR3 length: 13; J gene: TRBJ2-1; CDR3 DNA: TGTGCCAGTAGTGATACAGTTTACAATGAGCAGTTCTTC; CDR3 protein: CASSDTVYNEQFF
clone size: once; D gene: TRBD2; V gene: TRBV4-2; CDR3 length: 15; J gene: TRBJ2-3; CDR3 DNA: TGTGCCAGCTCCTACCCGGGACTAAGCACAGATACGCAGTATTTT; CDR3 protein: CASSYPGLSTDTQYF
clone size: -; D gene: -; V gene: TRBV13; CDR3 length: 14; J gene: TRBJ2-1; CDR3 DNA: TGTGCCAGCAGTAAGAGGACACCAGAAGGTGAGCAGTTCTTC; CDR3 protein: CASSKRTPEGEQFF
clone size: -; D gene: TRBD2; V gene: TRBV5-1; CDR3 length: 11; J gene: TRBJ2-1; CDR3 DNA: TGCGCCAGCAGCTGGACTAGTGAGCAGTTCTTC; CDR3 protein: CASSWTSEQFF
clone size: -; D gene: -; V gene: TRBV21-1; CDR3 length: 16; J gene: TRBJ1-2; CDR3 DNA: TGTGCCAGCCAAAAGCAGAGGGACAGGAGGTTCTATGGCTACACCTTC; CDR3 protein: CASQKQRDRRFYGYTF
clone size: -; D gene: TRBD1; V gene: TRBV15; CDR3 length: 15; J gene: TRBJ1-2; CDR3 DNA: TGTGCCACCAGCAGGGGGGACAGGAACACCTATGGCTACACCTTC; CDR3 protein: CATSRGDRNTYGYTF
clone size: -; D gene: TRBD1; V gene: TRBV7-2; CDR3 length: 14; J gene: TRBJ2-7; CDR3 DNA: TGTGCCAGCAGCGAGGGGGCTAGAGATTACGAGCAGTACTTC; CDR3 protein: CASSEGARDYEQYF
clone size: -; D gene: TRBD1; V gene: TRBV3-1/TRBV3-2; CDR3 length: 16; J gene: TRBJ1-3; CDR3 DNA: TGTGCCAGCAGCCCAGGACAGGGGAGAAGTGGAAACACCATATATTTT; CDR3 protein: CASSPGQGRSGNTIYF
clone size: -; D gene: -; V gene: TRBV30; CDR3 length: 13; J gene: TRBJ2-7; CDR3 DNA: TGTGCCTGGAGTTACACGGGAATTGAGGAGCAGTACTTC; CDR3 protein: CAWSYTGIEEQYF
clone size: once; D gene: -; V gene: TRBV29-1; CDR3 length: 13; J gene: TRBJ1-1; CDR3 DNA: TGCAGCCCCACAACGATCATGAACACTGAAGCTTTCTTT; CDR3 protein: CSPTTIMNTEAFF
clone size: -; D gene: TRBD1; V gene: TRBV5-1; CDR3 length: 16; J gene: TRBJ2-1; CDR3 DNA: TGCGCCAGCAGCCCTACTCCCGGGACAGGCTACAATGAGCAGTTCTTC; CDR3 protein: CASSPTPGTGYNEQFF
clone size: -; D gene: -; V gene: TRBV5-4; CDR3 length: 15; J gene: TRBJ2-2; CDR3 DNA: TGTGCCAGCAGCTCGCTGGGGGTGAACACCGGGGAGCTGTTTTTT; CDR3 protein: CASSSLGVNTGELFF
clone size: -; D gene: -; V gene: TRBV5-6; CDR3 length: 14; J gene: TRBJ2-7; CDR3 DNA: TGTGCCAGCAGCTGGGGGACGGAATCCTACGAGCAGTACTTC; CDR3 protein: CASSWGTESYEQYF
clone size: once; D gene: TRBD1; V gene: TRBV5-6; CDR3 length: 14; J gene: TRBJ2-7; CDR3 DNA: TGTGCCAGCGCCCCTGGGACAGGATTCCTCGAGCAGTACTTC; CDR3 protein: CASAPGTGFLEQYF
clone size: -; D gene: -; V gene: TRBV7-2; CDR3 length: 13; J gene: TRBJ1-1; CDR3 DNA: TGTGCCAGCTTGACCGCTCTCTACACTGAAGCTTTCTTT; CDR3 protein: CASLTALYTEAFF
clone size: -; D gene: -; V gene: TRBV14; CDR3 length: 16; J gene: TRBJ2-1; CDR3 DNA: TGTGCCAGCAGCCAAGTGGGCAGGGGCCAAAACAATGAGCAGTTCTTC; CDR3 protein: CASSQVGRGQNNEQFF
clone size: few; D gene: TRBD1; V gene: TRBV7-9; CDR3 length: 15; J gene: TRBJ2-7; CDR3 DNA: TGTGCCAGCAGCTTAGGTGGGACAGGGGGTGTTGAGCAGTACTTC; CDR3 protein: CASSLGGTGGVEQYF